The rows below give T cell receptor beta chains drawn from one sample of a study of CD4 T cells in relation to SARS-CoV-2 and coronaviruses. The method was immunoSEQ multiplex PCR; TCRdb's version includes in-frame clones alone and lacks a portion of them. The sample has around 37,000 clones, 75% to 90% seen once. Material for sequencing was memory CD4+ T cells from PBMCs. These TCRs come from an adult with COVID-19. Both conserved end residues are part of each CDR3.

j_gene | v_gene | CDR3aa
TRBJ2-1 | TRBV11-3 | CASSLDPPGNEQFF
TRBJ2-1 | TRBV11-2 | CASSPYSGSYNEQFF
TRBJ2-3 | TRBV28 | CASSSRQGLDTQYF
TRBJ2-7 | TRBV18 | CASSATYEQYF
TRBJ2-3 | TRBV28 | CASSLIRTTGAQYF
TRBJ2-7 | TRBV5-1 | CASSPGRDRGLDEQYF
TRBJ1-5 | TRBV24-1 | CATSDHRQGSNQPQHF
TRBJ2-7 | TRBV7-9 | CASSLVEGTSGRPYEQYF
TRBJ1-2 | TRBV2 | CASRRAKEGGAGGGYTF
TRBJ2-7 | TRBV7-2 | CASSLSSGQPYEQYF
TRBJ1-1 | TRBV12-3/TRBV12-4 | CASNLSGTEAFF
TRBJ2-7 | TRBV24-1 | CATSRTGISEQYF
TRBJ2-4 | TRBV28 | CASRGTGIAKNIQYF
TRBJ2-1 | TRBV5-5 | CASSFTDFFNEQFF
TRBJ1-2 | TRBV15 | CATSRDREIVGYTF
TRBJ2-1 | TRBV28 | CASSLGYNEQFF
TRBJ1-1 | TRBV6-6 | CASRTTGRGTEAFF
TRBJ2-1 | TRBV7-2 | CASSLSASGRGYEQFF
TRBJ2-5 | TRBV25-1 | CASSESVAQETQYF
TRBJ2-1 | TRBV5-1 | CASSVSAGGIGNEQFF
TRBJ2-1 | TRBV27 | CASSLPPRGGGNEQFF
TRBJ2-3 | TRBV5-8 | CASSLKTSLRTDTQYF
TRBJ2-2 | TRBV5-8 | CASSLLFGADTGELFF
TRBJ2-7 | TRBV3-1/TRBV3-2 | CASSQAQRSEQYF
TRBJ1-1 | TRBV4-3 | CASSQDWAGGNTEAFF
TRBJ2-5 | TRBV4-1 | CASSPGETGLQETQYF
TRBJ1-2 | TRBV24-1 | CATSDSGRNYGYTF
TRBJ2-2 | TRBV6-2/TRBV6-3 | CASSSELAYRELFF
TRBJ2-1 | TRBV7-9 | CASNLYPGQGLSNEQFF
TRBJ2-7 | TRBV5-1 | CASSGAASGSYEQYF
TRBJ1-1 | TRBV7-2 | CASSHRNMNTEAFF
TRBJ1-2 | TRBV4-3 | CASSQDVRRYGYTF
TRBJ1-1 | TRBV7-9 | CASSGQARTEAFF
TRBJ1-2 | TRBV2 | CASSESLNGYTF
TRBJ1-1 | TRBV28 | CASSFGGGTTEAFF
TRBJ1-1 | TRBV19 | CASSLRGHNMNTEAFF
TRBJ2-2 | TRBV24-1 | CATSGAGTPDTGELFF
TRBJ2-1 | TRBV6-5 | CASSFRDDYYNEQFF
TRBJ2-7 | TRBV6-2/TRBV6-3 | CASSQSTGTYEQYF
TRBJ1-5 | TRBV24-1 | CATSVREDWPQHF
TRBJ2-1 | TRBV3-1/TRBV3-2 | CASSYSGRTYNEQFF
TRBJ1-3 | TRBV6-1 | CASSEGLQILNTIYF
TRBJ1-2 | TRBV2 | CASSPEGGAYTF